This TCR beta chain emerged from a study of OX40 agonist ivuxolimab in advanced cancers. As for the study in general: Patients undergoing dose escalation presented with hepatocellular carcinoma, melanoma, renal cell or head and neck cancer. A partial response was reached by three patients: one with hepatocellular carcinoma and two with cutaneous melanoma.

The CDR3 sequence is 16 residues long. V gave up 5 bases and J gave up 6 bases, with 19 bases separating them. CDR1 is SGHVS, CDR2 FQNEAQ, per germline. Measured with immunoSEQ multiplex PCR; TCRdb has only the in-frame clones, and not every one. Of fewer than 80,000 clones in the sample, roughly 81% were seen once. The clonotype was recovered from an adult with an advanced solid tumor such as melanoma, head and neck, liver or kidney cancer. This rearrangement joins TRBV7-8 to TRBJ2-2; possibly TRBD1 or TRBD2 for D (6 bases each). Specimen: CD4+ or CD8+ T cells sorted from blood, collected in a trial of the OX40 agonist ivuxolimab. DNA for the CDR3: TGTGCCAGCAGCCCTACCCCAGGGGAGGTAGCCGGGGAGCTGTTTTTT. Protein product: CASSPTPGEVAGELFF. Together with reference TRBV7-8 and TRBJ2-2, the CDR3 gives the full variable domain: GAGVSQSPRYKVAKRGQDVALRCDPISGHVSLFWYQQALGQGPEFLTYFQNEAQLDKSGLPSDRFFAERPEGSVSTLKIQRTQQEDSAVYLCASSPTPGEVAGELFFGEGSRLTVL.